The sequence of this T cell receptor (beta chain) was determined in a study of metastatic and nonmetastatic thyroid tumors. Study overall: A comparison of repertoires was made across blood and tumor or nodule tissue from malignant and benign thyroid patients.

Ahead of thyroid surgery, no patient had received treatment of any kind. Authors' data handling: Variation in CDR3 across clinicopathological groups served as the basis for constructing a distant-metastasis classifier in papillary thyroid cancer. From the PCR reads, TCRdb re-called clones with MiXCR. The V and J calls were not made by the authors but by TCRdb's processing. The sample lists about 26,000 clones, about 15% seen once, with roughly 3.4% in the top ten. This clone came up many times. Its antigen is not identified. Overall study results and limits: Compared with benign nodules, malignant thyroid tumors were reported to have significantly higher TCR beta diversity in both blood and tumor.

Germline V lookup: CDR1 MNHEY, CDR2 SVGAGI. The CDR3 consists of 17 residues. Between the trimmed V and J ends, which lost 2 bases and 5 bases, there was a span of 19 bases. The sample taken for sequencing was blood. The receptor comes from a female donor with papillary thyroid cancer or a benign thyroid nodule (not recorded which). Some clones in this sample may be carry-over from other donors' samples. J is TRBJ2-1 and V is TRBV6-5; D perhaps matches TRBD1 (6 bases). The CDR3 DNA reads TGTGCCAGCAGTTACGACCCTCCGCGGACAGCTAACAATGAGCAGTTCTTC. Translated, it gives CASSYDPPRTANNEQFF.